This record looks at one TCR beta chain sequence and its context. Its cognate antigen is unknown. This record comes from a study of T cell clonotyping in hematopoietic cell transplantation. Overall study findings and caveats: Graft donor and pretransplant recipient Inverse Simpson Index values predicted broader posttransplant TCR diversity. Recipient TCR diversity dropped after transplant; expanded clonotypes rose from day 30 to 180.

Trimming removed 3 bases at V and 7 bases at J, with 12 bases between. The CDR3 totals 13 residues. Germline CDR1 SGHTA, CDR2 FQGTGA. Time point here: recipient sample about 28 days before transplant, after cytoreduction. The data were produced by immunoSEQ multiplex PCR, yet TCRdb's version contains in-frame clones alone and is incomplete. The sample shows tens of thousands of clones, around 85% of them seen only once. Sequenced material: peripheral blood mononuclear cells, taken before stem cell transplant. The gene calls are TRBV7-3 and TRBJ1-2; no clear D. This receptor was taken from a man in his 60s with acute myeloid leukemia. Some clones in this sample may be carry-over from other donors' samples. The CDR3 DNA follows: TGTGCCAGCAGCTTTACAGTTTCGGGTGGCTACACCTTC. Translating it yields CASSFTVSGGYTF.